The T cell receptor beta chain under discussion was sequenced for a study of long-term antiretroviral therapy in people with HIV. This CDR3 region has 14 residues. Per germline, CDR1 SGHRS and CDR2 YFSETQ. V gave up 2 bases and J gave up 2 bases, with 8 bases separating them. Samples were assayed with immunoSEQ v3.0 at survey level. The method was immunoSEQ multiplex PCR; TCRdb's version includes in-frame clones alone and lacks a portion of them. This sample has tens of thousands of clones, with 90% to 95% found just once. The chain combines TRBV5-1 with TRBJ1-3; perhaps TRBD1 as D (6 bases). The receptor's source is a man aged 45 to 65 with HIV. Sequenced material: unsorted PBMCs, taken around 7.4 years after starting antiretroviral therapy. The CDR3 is CASSFDRTGNTIYF. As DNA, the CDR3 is TGCGCCAGCAGCTTTGACAGGACTGGAAACACCATATATTTT.